A single sample gave rise to the 27 T cell receptor beta chains below, sequenced in a study of CD8 T cells in ankylosing spondylitis. TCRdb called the 5' RACE reads again in MiXCR, with one record for every CDR3 protein. The sample consists of hundreds of thousands of distinct CDR3 sequences, roughly 20% of them appearing once. Sequencing was done on a sample of blood, either unsorted or a sorted T cell fraction (not recorded which). The receptors shown here come from a male donor with ankylosing spondylitis or in good health (not recorded which).

In its sample, this clonotype was seen a few times. CDR3: CAISEHTGFSYNEQFF. Written as DNA, the CDR3 is TGTGCCATCAGTGAGCATACGGGTTTCTCCTACAATGAGCAGTTCTTC. This chain joins TRBV10-3 and TRBJ2-1; no clear D. The CDR3 spans 16 residues. Deletions cut 2 bases from V and 0 bases from J, with 11 bases between. Per germline, CDR1 ENHRY and CDR2 SYGVKD.

This clonotype was observed at least ten times. This chain links TRBV7-3 with TRBJ1-1; 7 bases match TRBD1. In germline, CDR1 is SGHTA, CDR2 FQGTGA. This CDR3 has 13 residues. J was trimmed by 4 bases and V by 5 bases; bases with no gene match: 4. CDR3 sequence: CASSVDRATEAFF. CDR3 sequence (DNA): TGTGCCAGCAGCGTAGACAGGGCCACTGAAGCTTTCTTT. Filled out from reference TRBV7-3 and TRBJ1-1, the complete variable domain reads GAGVSQTPSNKVTEKGKYVELRCDPISGHTALYWYRQSLGQGPEFLIYFQGTGAADDSGLPNDRFFAVRPEGSVSTLKIQRTERGDSAVYLCASSVDRATEAFFGQGTRLTVV.

The rearrangement uses TRBV12-3 or TRBV12-4 and TRBJ1-1; D is perhaps TRBD1 (6 bases). The CDR3 length is 17 residues. The V gene lost 3 bases and the J gene lost 7 bases, with 24 bases spanning the gap. This chain's CDR3 is CASSFSPGSTGGYEAFF. The CDR3 DNA follows: TGTGCCAGCAGTTTTTCTCCCGGCAGTACGGGGGGCTATGAAGCTTTCTTT.

In its sample, this clonotype was seen a few times. The chain joins TRBV5-8 to TRBJ2-3; D might be TRBD2 (5 bases). V gave up 2 bases and J gave up 0 bases, with 10 bases separating them. This CDR3 is 15 amino acids long. Germline V gives CDR1 SGHTS, CDR2 YDEGEE. The CDR3 reads CASSFGVASTDTQYF. CDR3 DNA: TGTGCCAGCAGCTTCGGTGTAGCGAGCACAGATACGCAGTATTTT.

This clonotype was counted a few times. The V and J genes are TRBV20-1 and TRBJ1-6, with D uncertain. Germline V gives CDR1 DFQATT, CDR2 SNEGSKA (reference sequence). CDR3 size: 14 residues. Trimming shortened V by 6 bases and J by 4 bases, and 13 bases separated the two germline ends. The CDR3 spells CSAKLTDYNSPLHF. As DNA, the CDR3 is TGCAGTGCAAAATTGACGGATTATAATTCACCCCTCCACTTT.

For the CDR3, the DNA is TGTGCCAGCAGCGGGTGGCTGGACAGAAACGACAATGAGCAGTTCTTC. Protein sequence: CASSGWLDRNDNEQFF. The genes are TRBV7-6 and TRBJ2-1, with D perhaps TRBD1 (6 bases). The length of the CDR3 is 16 residues. V lost 5 bases and J lost 5, with 19 bases in between. Germline V lookup: CDR1 SGHVS, CDR2 FNYEAQ. Full variable domain (missing parts from reference TRBV7-6 and TRBJ2-1): GAGVSQSPRYKVTKRGQDVALRCDPISGHVSLYWYRQALGQGPEFLTYFNYEAQQDKSGLPNDRFSAERPEGSISTLTIQRTEQRDSAMYRCASSGWLDRNDNEQFFGPGTRLTVL.

This clonotype showed up just a few times. The chain couples TRBV14 to TRBJ2-5; a possible D gene is TRBD1 (6 bases). V lost 3 bases, J lost 4 bases, and 15 bases lay in between. The germline V gene encodes CDR1 SGHDN and CDR2 FVKESK. CDR3 length: 15 residues. The CDR3 loop reads CASSQRGNRRETQYF. The CDR3 region has the DNA TGTGCCAGCAGCCAGAGGGGGAATCGGAGAGAGACCCAGTACTTC.

This clonotype appeared a few times. This rearrangement joins TRBV12-3 or TRBV12-4 to TRBJ2-2; D remains unclear. Trimming removed 5 bases at V and 7 bases at J, with 5 bases between. The CDR3 runs to 11 residues. This CDR3 reads CASSARGELFF. Written as DNA, the CDR3 is TGTGCCAGCAGTGCCCGCGGGGAGCTGTTTTTT.

The rearrangement links TRBV5-6 to TRBJ2-1; 9 nucleotides match TRBD2. CDR1 is SGHDT and CDR2 is YYEEEE in the germline V gene. This CDR3 is built from 18 residues. J gave up 0 bases and V 0 bases, and 7 bases lay outside the gene matches. The CDR3 loop is CASSLGTSGRSSYNEQFF. The CDR3 DNA reads TGTGCCAGCAGCTTGGGAACTAGCGGGCGGAGCTCCTACAATGAGCAGTTCTTC.

The J gene is TRBJ1-2, the V gene TRBV20-1; tentative D call: TRBD1 (6 bases). Trimming left V 5 bases short and J 6 bases short, with 16 bases between. The germline V gene has CDR1 DFQATT and CDR2 SNEGSKA (reference sequence). The CDR3 is 13 residues long. The CDR3 protein is CSASLGGAHGYTF. Written as DNA, the CDR3 is TGCAGTGCTTCCCTGGGGGGGGCCCATGGCTACACCTTC.

This clonotype was observed a few times. The chain has TRBV20-1 and TRBJ1-2; 9 bases fit TRBD1. V lost 5 bases and J lost 8; bases outside the gene matches: 12. Germline V gives CDR1 DFQATT, CDR2 SNEGSKA (reference sequence). This CDR3 comprises 14 residues. CDR3 region: CSAVATGGKWGYTF. CDR3 nucleotides: TGCAGTGCTGTGGCGACAGGGGGGAAGTGGGGCTACACCTTC.

This sequence joins TRBV29-1 and TRBJ2-1; 9 bases align to TRBD1. Germline V gene sequence: CDR1 SQVTM, CDR2 ANQGSEA. CDR3 length: 14 residues. V gave up 7 bases and J gave up 3 bases; unmatched junction bases: 7. DNA of the CDR3: TGCAGCGCAATAGGACAGGGGAGCTACAATGAGCAGTTCTTC. Translating it yields CSAIGQGSYNEQFF.

This clonotype was observed many times. The rearrangement joins TRBV11-2 to TRBJ2-1, with unresolved D. CDR1 is SGHAT, CDR2 FQNNGV, per germline. This CDR3 comprises 16 residues. Trimming took 5 bases from V and 5 from J, leaving 19 bases between them. CDR3 residues: CASSPTSSVINNEQFF. CDR3 nucleotides: TGTGCCAGCAGCCCCACCTCTAGTGTAATCAACAATGAGCAGTTCTTC.

The chain combines TRBV12-3 or TRBV12-4 with TRBJ1-6; 7 nucleotides line up with TRBD1. The CDR3 length is 13 residues. After removal of 5 bases from V and 10 bases from J, the junction contained 5 bases not matched to a gene. The CDR3 DNA is TGTGCCAGCAGTACGACAGGGAAATCACCCCTCCACTTT. This encodes CASSTTGKSPLHF.

In this sample, this clonotype turned up a few times. The V and J genes are TRBV15 and TRBJ2-1; 11 nucleotides line up with TRBD1. Germline V gene lookup returns CDR1 LNHNV and CDR2 YYDKDF (reference sequence). The ends lost 5 bases at V and 4 bases at J; junction bases unmatched: 1. The CDR3 totals 14 residues. The CDR3 here is CATSRDRGYNEQFF. CDR3 nucleotides: TGTGCCACCAGCCGGGACAGGGGGTACAATGAGCAGTTCTTC.

The rearrangement uses TRBV28 and TRBJ2-1; 10 nucleotides match TRBD2. Germline V CDR1 and CDR2: MDHEN, SYDVKM. This CDR3 is 16 amino acids long. The J segment lost 0 bases and the V segment lost 5 bases, leaving 4 bases of the junction unmatched. The CDR3 loop reads CASSTPSGSSYNEQFF. CDR3 DNA: TGTGCCAGCAGTACCCCTAGCGGGAGCTCCTACAATGAGCAGTTCTTC.

Only a few counts were recorded for this clonotype. The chain links TRBV12-3 or TRBV12-4 to TRBJ2-3, with D possibly TRBD1 on 6 matching bases. Deletions cut 1 base from V and 4 bases from J, with 21 bases between. The CDR3 totals 18 residues. CDR3 in DNA: TGTGCCAGCAGTTTAGGGTGGGGGCAGCAGGGTACTTCAGATACGCAGTATTTT. Its translation: CASSLGWGQQGTSDTQYF.

This chain joins TRBV28 and TRBJ2-2, with 9 bases that match TRBD1. The CDR3 is 16 amino acids. The V segment lost 10 bases and the J segment 5 bases; nucleotides outside the gene matches: 14. CDR1 MDHEN and CDR2 SYDVKM come from the germline V gene. The CDR3 bases are TGTGCCACCACTTATACCGGGACAGGGAGGACCGGGGAGCTGTTTTTT. This gives the protein CATTYTGTGRTGELFF.

This rearrangement joins TRBV28 to TRBJ2-1; perhaps D is TRBD1 or TRBD2 (5 bases each). The CDR3 covers 14 residues. Deletions cut 5 bases from V and 7 bases from J, with 15 bases between. Germline CDR1 reads MDHEN; CDR2 reads SYDVKM. The CDR3 region has the DNA TGTGCCAGCAGTAAATCGGGACCCGCTAATGAGCAGTTCTTC. Residues: CASSKSGPANEQFF. Together with reference TRBV28 and TRBJ2-1, the CDR3 gives the full variable domain: DVKVTQSSRYLVKRTGEKVFLECVQDMDHENMFWYRQDPGLGLRLIYFSYDVKMKEKGDIPEGYSVSREKKERFSLILESASTNQTSMYLCASSKSGPANEQFFGPGTRLTVL.

This clonotype was found many times. The chain uses TRBV29-1 and TRBJ2-7, with 8 bases aligning to TRBD1. V gave up 4 bases and J gave up 6 bases; unmatched junction bases: 2. The germline gives CDR1 SQVTM, CDR2 ANQGSEA. The CDR3 sequence is 11 residues long. Here the CDR3 DNA reads TGCAGCGTTGGACAGGGGCGCGAGCAGTACGTC. Amino acids: CSVGQGREQYV.

This clonotype was recorded a few times. The chain recombines TRBV5-1 with TRBJ2-3; TRBD2 matches at 7 bases. After removal of 3 bases from V and 0 bases from J, the junction contained 7 bases not matched to a gene. The CDR3 runs to 16 residues. Per the germline V gene, CDR1 is SGHRS and CDR2 is YFSETQ. In DNA, the CDR3 is TGCGCCAGCAGCTGGTCCCGGGAGGAAAGCACAGATACGCAGTATTTT. Encoded protein: CASSWSREESTDTQYF. Full variable domain (remainder filled in from reference TRBV5-1 and TRBJ2-3): KAGVTQTPRYLIKTRGQQVTLSCSPISGHRSVSWYQQTPGQGLQFLFEYFSETQRNKGNFPGRFSGRQFSNSRSEMNVSTLELGDSALYLCASSWSREESTDTQYFGPGTRLTVL.

The J gene is TRBJ1-3, the V gene TRBV6-6; D ambiguous. The CDR3 contains 12 residues. CDR1 is MNHNY, CDR2 SVGAGI, per germline (reference sequence). Trimming pared 8 bases from V and 3 bases from J, leaving 8 bases between. CDR3 sequence (DNA): TGTGCCAGCTCGGGGAATGGAAACACCATATATTTT. It specifies CASSGNGNTIYF.

A few counts support this clonotype. The rearrangement uses TRBV20-1 and TRBJ2-1; D is undetermined. CDR1 is DFQATT and CDR2 is SNEGSKA in the germline V gene (reference sequence). V dropped 5 bases and J dropped 6 bases, with 8 bases sitting between them. This CDR3 comprises 11 residues. The DNA of the CDR3 is TGCAGTGCTCCTAGGGTCAATGAGCAGTTCTTC. Amino acids: CSAPRVNEQFF.

The J gene is TRBJ1-2, the V gene TRBV12-3 or TRBV12-4, with D unclear. This CDR3 is 14 amino acids long. Deletions cut 2 bases from V and 4 bases from J, with 11 bases between. The CDR3 protein is CASSLSGLGYGYTF. CDR3 bases: TGTGCCAGCAGTTTATCCGGACTGGGCTATGGCTACACCTTC.

CDR3 protein: CSVVEGAYGYTF. In nucleotides, the CDR3 is TGCAGCGTTGTGGAGGGTGCCTATGGCTACACCTTC. V usage is TRBV29-1 and J usage is TRBJ1-2; D call uncertain. The CDR3 length is 12 residues. CDR1 and CDR2 from the germline V gene are SQVTM and ANQGSEA. Trimming left V 4 bases short and J 4 bases short, with 10 bases between.

This clonotype was observed a few times. The chain carries TRBV15 and TRBJ1-6; D is undetermined. Trimming removed 0 bases from V and 14 bases from J, with 8 bases in between. Germline CDR1 and CDR2: LNHNV and YYDKDF (reference sequence). The CDR3 has 12 residues. CDR3 protein: CATSRDVGALHF. The CDR3 nucleotides read TGTGCCACCAGCAGAGATGTCGGGGCCCTCCACTTT.

This clonotype was found once. The rearrangement links TRBV7-9 to TRBJ2-1; 7 bases are a match to TRBD2. This CDR3 is 17 amino acids long. The V segment lost 5 bases and the J segment 0 bases; nucleotides outside the gene matches: 10. Germline values: CDR1 SEHNR, CDR2 FQNEAQ (reference sequence). CDR3 sequence reads: CASSPKVGGSSYNEQFF. As DNA, the CDR3 is TGTGCCAGCAGCCCTAAGGTGGGCGGGAGCTCCTACAATGAGCAGTTCTTC.